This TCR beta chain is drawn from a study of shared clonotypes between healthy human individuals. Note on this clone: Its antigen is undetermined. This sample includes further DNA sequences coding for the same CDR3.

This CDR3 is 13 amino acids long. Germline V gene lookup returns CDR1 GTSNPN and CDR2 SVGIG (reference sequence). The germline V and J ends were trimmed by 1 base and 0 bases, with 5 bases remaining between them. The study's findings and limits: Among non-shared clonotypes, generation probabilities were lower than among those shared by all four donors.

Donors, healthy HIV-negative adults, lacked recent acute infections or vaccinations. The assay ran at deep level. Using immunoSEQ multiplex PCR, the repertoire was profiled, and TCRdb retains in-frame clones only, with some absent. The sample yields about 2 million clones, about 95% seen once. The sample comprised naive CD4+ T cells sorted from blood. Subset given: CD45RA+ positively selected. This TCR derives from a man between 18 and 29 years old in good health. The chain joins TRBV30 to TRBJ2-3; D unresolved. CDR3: CAWSAQSTDTQYF. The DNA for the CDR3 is TGTGCCTGGAGTGCACAGAGCACAGATACGCAGTATTTT.